This T cell receptor (beta chain) was recorded in a study of cytomegalovirus exposure and HLA in healthy donors. Study as a whole: Around 80 million unique TCR sequences came from HLA-typed donors in an early release. General observations from the study: Presence/absence analyses took donor sequencing depth as roughly uniform. The dataset shows that most TCR sequences were rare, while some public TCRs occurred in many donors. From TCR beta sequences, most subjects' HLA-A and HLA-B alleles were reportedly predicted accurately.

The PCR had 60 Vbeta and 13 Jbeta primers. TCRdb's table, derived via immunoSEQ multiplex PCR, lists solely in-frame clones and lacks some. The sample has some 160,000 clones, approximately 68% seen once. This CDR3 contains 14 residues. The V and J ends lost 1 base and 0 bases respectively, with 6 bases between them. CDR1 SGHRS and CDR2 YFSETQ come from the germline V gene. Turning to this clone: No antigen is known for it.

The sequence was obtained from a man aged 35-49 years in good health and CMV-seronegative. The chain couples TRBV5-1 to TRBJ2-3, with unresolved D. The sample consisted of PBMCs. The CDR3, as DNA: TGCGCCAGCAGCTTGCAGTCCAGCACAGATACGCAGTATTTT. It is translated as CASSLQSSTDTQYF.